This T cell receptor beta chain originates from a study of shared clonotypes between healthy human individuals. V gave up 7 bases and J gave up 5 bases, with 24 bases separating them. Germline V lookup: CDR1 SGHRS, CDR2 YFSETQ. This CDR3 is 16 amino acids long. Each sample came from a Caucasian adult donor living in Nashville, Tennessee. Libraries were prepared by immunoSEQ multiplex PCR; TCRdb keeps only in-frame clonotypes and omits some of them. The sample records some 700,000 clones, roughly 88% being singletons. The specimen sequenced was memory CD8+ T cells from PBMCs. Subset noted: CD45RO+ cells pooled with CCR7-negative TemRA cells. The receptor was isolated from a man aged 18 to 29 in good health. Some clones in this sample may be carry-over from other donors' samples. The chain links TRBV5-1 to TRBJ2-5; perhaps TRBD2 as D (6 bases). The CDR3 loop reads CASGRRDSLVEETQYF. The CDR3, as DNA: TGCGCCAGCGGTAGGCGGGACTCGCTGGTAGAGGAGACCCAGTACTTC.